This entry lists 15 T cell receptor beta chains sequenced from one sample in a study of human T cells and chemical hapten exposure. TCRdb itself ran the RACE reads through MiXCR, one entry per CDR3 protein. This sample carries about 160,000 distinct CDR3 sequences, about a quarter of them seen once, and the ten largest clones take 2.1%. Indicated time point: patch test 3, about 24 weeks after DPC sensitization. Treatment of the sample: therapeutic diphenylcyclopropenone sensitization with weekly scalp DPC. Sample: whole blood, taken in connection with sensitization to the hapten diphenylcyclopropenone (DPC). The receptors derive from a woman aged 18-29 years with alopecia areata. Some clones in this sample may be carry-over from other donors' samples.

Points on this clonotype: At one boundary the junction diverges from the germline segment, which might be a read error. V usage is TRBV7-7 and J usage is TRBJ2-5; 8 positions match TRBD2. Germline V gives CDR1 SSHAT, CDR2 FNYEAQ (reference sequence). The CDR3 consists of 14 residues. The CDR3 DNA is TGTGCTAGCAGCCCGGGGGGGACGGGAGAGACCCAGTACTTC. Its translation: CASSPGGTGETQYF.

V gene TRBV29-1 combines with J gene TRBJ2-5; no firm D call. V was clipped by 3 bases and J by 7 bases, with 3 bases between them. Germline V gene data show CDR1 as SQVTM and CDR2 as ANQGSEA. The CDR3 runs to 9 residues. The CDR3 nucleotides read TGCAGCGTTGACACGACCCAGTACTTC. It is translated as CSVDTTQYF.

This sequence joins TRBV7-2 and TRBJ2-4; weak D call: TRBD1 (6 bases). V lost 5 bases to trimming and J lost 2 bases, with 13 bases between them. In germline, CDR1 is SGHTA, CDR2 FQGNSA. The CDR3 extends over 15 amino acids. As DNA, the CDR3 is TGTGCCAGCAGCACCAAACAGGGAACCAAAAACATTCAGTACTTC. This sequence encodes CASSTKQGTKNIQYF.

CDR3 nucleotides: TGTGCCAGCAGTGAATATCGACTGAACACCGGGGAGCTGTTTTTT. This codes for CASSEYRLNTGELFF. The chain has TRBV25-1 and TRBJ2-2; D ambiguous. CDR1 is MGHDK and CDR2 is SYGVNS in the germline V gene. The germline V and J ends were trimmed by 0 bases and 1 base, with 6 bases remaining between them. The CDR3 extends over 15 amino acids.

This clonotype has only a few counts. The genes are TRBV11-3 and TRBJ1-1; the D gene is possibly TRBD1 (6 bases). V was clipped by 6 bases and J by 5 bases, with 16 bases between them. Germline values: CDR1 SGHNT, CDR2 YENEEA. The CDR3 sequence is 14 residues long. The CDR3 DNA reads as TGTGCCAGCAGTCCTTCAGGGGAATGGACTGAAGCTTTCTTT. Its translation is CASSPSGEWTEAFF.

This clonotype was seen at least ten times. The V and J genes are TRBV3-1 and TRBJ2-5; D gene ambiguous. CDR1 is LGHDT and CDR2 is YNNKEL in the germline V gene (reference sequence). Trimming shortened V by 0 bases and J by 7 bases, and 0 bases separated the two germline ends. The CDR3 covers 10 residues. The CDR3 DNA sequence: TGTGCCAGCAGCCAAGAGACCCAGTACTTC. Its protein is CASSQETQYF.

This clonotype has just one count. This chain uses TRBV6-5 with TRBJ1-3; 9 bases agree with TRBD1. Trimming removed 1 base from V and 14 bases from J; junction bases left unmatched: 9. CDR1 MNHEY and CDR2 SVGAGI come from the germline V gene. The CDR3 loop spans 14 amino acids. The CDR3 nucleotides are TGTGCCAGCAGTTACTGGGACAGGGCCGGTGGATTATATTTT. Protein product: CASSYWDRAGGLYF.

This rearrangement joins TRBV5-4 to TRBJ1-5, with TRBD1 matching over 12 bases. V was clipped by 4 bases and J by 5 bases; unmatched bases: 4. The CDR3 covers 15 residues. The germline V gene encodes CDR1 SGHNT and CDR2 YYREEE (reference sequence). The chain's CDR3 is CASSPGTGGHQPQHF. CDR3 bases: TGTGCCAGCAGCCCCGGGACAGGGGGCCATCAGCCCCAGCATTTT.

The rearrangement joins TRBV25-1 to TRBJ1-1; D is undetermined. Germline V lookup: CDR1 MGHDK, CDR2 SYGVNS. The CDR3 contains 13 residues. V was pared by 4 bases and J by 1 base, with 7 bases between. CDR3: CASSVSWNTEAFF. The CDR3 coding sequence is TGTGCCAGCAGTGTAAGTTGGAACACTGAAGCTTTCTTT.

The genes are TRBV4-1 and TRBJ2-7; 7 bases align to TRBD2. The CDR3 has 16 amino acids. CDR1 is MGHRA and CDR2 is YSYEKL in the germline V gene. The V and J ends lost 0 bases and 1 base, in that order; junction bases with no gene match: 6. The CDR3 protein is CASSQDIAGLSYEQYF. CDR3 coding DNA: TGCGCCAGCAGCCAAGACATAGCGGGTCTGTCCTACGAGCAGTACTTC.

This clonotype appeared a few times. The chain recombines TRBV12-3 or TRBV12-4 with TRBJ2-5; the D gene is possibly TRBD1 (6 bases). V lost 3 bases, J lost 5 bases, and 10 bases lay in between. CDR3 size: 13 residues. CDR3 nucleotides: TGTGCCAGCAGTTTTGGGGGCGCGGAGACCCAGTACTTC. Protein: CASSFGGAETQYF.

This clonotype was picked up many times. CDR3 sequence reads: CASSPMDGRTFYEQYF. The DNA for the CDR3 is TGTGCCAGCAGCCCTATGGACGGACGTACTTTCTACGAGCAGTACTTC. The chain has TRBV7-9 and TRBJ2-7; D unresolved. Germline V lookup: CDR1 SEHNR, CDR2 FQNEAQ (reference sequence). The CDR3 covers 16 residues. V was trimmed by 5 bases and J by 3 bases, leaving 20 bases between them.

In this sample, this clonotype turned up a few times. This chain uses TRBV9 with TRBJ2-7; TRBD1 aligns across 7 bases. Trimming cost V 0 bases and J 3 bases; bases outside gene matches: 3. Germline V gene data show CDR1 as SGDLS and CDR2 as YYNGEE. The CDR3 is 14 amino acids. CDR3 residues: CASSVGDRDYEQYF. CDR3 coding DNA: TGTGCCAGCAGCGTAGGGGACAGAGACTACGAGCAGTACTTC.

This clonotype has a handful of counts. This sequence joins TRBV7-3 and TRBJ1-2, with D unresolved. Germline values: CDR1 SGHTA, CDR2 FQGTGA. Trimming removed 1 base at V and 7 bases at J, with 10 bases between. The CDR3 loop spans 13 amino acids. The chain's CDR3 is CASSLSAGSGYTF. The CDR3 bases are TGTGCCAGCAGCTTAAGTGCAGGCAGTGGCTACACCTTC.

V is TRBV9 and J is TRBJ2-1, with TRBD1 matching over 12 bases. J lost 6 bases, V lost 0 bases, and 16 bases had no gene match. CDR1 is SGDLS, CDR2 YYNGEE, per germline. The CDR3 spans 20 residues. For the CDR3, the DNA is TGTGCCAGCAGCGTAGCTCAGGGACAGGGGGCAAATAGGGCGGGCAATGAGCAGTTCTTC. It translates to CASSVAQGQGANRAGNEQFF. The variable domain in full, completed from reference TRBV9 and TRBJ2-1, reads DSGVTQTPKHLITATGQRVTLRCSPRSGDLSVYWYQQSLDQGLQFLIQYYNGEERAKGNILERFSAQQFPDLHSELNLSSLELGDSALYFCASSVAQGQGANRAGNEQFFGPGTRLTVL.